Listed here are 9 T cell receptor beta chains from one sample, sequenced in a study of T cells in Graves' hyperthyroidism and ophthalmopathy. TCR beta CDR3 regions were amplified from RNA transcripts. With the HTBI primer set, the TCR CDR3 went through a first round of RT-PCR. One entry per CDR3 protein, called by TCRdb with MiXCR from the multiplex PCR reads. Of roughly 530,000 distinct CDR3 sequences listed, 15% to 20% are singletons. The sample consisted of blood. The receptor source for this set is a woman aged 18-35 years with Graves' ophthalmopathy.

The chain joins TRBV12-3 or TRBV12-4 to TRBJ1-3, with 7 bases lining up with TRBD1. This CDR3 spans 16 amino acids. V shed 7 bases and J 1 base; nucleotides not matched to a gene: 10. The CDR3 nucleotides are TGTGCCAGCACCCAGGGGGGGAGGGTTTCTGGAAACACCATATATTTT. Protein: CASTQGGRVSGNTIYF.

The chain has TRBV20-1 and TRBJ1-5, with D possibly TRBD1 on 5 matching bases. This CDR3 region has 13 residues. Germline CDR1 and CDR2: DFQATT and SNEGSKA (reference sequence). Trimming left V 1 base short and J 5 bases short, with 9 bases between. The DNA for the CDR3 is TGCAGTGCTAGAGCCCGGGACTATCAGCCCCAGCATTTT. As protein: CSARARDYQPQHF.

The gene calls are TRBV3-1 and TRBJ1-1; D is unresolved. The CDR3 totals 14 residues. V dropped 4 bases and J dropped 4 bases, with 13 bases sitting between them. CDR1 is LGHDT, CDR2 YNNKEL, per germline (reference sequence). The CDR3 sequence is CASSPSGRPTEAFF. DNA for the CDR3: TGTGCCAGCAGCCCCTCGGGGAGGCCCACTGAAGCTTTCTTT.

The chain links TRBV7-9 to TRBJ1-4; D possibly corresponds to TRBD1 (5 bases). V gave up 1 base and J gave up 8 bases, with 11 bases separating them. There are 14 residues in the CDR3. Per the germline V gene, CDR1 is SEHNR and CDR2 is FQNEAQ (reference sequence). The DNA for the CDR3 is TGTGCCAGCAGCTTAGTAGGGGTGGGAGAAAAACTGTTTTTT. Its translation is CASSLVGVGEKLFF.

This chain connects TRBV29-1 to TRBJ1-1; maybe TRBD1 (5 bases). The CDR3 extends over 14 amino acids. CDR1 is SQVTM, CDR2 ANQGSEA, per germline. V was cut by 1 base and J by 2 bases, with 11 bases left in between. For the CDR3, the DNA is TGCAGCGTTGAAGCAGGGACTCTTAACACTGAAGCTTTCTTT. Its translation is CSVEAGTLNTEAFF.

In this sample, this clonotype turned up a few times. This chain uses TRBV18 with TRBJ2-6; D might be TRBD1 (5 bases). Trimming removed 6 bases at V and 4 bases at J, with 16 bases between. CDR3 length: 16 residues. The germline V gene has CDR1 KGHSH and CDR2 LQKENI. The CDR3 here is CASSQDNGPGANVLTF. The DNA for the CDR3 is TGTGCCAGCTCCCAGGACAATGGTCCGGGGGCCAACGTCCTGACTTTC.

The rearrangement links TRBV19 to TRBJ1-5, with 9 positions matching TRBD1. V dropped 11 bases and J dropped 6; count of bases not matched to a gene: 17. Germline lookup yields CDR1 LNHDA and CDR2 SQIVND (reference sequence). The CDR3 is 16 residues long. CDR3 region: CASSREGQGVFQPQHF. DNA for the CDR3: TGTGCCTCGAGTAGAGAGGGACAGGGAGTATTTCAGCCCCAGCATTTT.

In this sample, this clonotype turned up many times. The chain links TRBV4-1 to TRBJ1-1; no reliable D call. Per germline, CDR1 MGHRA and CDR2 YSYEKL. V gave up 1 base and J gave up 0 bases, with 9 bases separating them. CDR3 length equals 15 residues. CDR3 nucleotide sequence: TGCGCCAGCAGCCAAGGCCCGTGGCTGAACACTGAAGCTTTCTTT. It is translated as CASSQGPWLNTEAFF.

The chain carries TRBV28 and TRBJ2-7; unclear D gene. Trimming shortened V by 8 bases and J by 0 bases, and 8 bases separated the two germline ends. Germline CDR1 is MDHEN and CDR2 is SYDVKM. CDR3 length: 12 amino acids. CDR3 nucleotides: TGTGCCAGCGGTCCTGGCTCCTACGAGCAGTACTTC. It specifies CASGPGSYEQYF.